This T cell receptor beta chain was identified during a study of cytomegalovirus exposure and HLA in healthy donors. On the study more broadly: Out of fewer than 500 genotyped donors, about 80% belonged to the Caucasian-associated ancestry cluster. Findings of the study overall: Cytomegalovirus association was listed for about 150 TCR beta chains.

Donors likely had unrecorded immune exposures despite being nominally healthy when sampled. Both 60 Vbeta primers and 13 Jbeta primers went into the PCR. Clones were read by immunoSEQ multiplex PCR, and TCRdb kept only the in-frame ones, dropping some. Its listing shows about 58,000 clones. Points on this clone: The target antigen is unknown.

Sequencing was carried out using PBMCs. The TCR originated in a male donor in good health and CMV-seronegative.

CDR3 DNA: TGTGCCAGCAGCCCCCACTCAGGTGAGCAGTTCTTC. Protein: CASSPHSGEQFF. J is TRBJ2-1 and V is TRBV7-8; no firm D call. This CDR3 comprises 12 residues. Trimming shortened V by 5 bases and J by 9 bases, and 11 bases separated the two germline ends. Germline V lookup: CDR1 SGHVS, CDR2 FQNEAQ.